This T cell receptor (beta chain) originates from a study of human T cells and chemical hapten exposure. Study-level results: The study found that DPC sensitization did not change TCRs above 1 in 1000 frequency.

TCRdb re-derived calls from the RACE reads in MiXCR, one entry per CDR3 protein. The data contain just over 350,000 distinct CDR3 sequences, just under 6.5% of them singletons. Time point specified: patch test 2, 6 weeks after DPC sensitization. Treatment reported: therapeutic diphenylcyclopropenone sensitization with weekly scalp DPC. Total RNA extraction was carried out from unfractionated whole blood. This clonotype occurred a few times. Its antigen is not known. Between the trimmed V and J ends, which lost 7 bases and 7 bases, there was a span of 16 bases. The CDR3 totals 13 residues. The source is a woman younger than 35 with alopecia areata. Some clones in this sample may be carry-over from other donors' samples. The source material was whole blood, sampled in connection with sensitization to the hapten diphenylcyclopropenone (DPC). The chain joins TRBV12-3 or TRBV12-4 to TRBJ2-5, with D perhaps matching TRBD2 (5 bases). The CDR3 protein is CASTLLEKGTQYF. The DNA for the CDR3 is TGTGCCAGCACCTTACTAGAGAAAGGGACCCAGTACTTC.